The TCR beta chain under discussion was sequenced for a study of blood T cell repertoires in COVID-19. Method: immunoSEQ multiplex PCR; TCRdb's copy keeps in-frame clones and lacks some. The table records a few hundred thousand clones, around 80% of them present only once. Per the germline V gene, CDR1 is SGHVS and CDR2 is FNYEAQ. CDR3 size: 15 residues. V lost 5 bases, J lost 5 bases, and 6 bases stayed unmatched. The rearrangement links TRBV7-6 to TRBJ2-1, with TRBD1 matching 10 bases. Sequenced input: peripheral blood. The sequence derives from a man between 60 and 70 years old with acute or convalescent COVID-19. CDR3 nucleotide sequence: TGTGCCAGCAGCCCCGGGACAGGGGTCCACAATGAGCAGTTCTTC. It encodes CASSPGTGVHNEQFF.